This T cell receptor beta chain is from a study of T cell clonotyping in hematopoietic cell transplantation. The study, taken as a whole, reports: After transplant, recipient diversity fell while pathologically expanded clonotypes grew through day 180. Higher Inverse Simpson Index values in graft donor and pretransplant recipient predicted broader posttransplant TCR diversity.

Recipient blood drawn about 28 days pretransplant and days 30, 100, 180 after. Trimming removed 6 bases from V and 4 bases from J; junction bases left unmatched: 6. This CDR3 contains 14 residues. The germline V gene has CDR1 MDHEN and CDR2 SYDVKM. The data were produced by immunoSEQ multiplex PCR, yet TCRdb's version contains in-frame clones alone and is incomplete. The sample has 5,500 to 9,000 clones, approximately 87% seen once. A remark on this clone: Its antigen is as yet unknown.

The sequencing here drew on PBMCs, taken 100 days after allogeneic stem cell transplant. This sequence originates from a male patient between 45 and 59 years old who had an allogeneic stem cell transplant from a related donor, so the T cells may come from the graft donor. Some clones in this sample may be carry-over from other donors' samples. The rearrangement joins TRBV28 to TRBJ1-2, with 9 positions matching TRBD1. CDR3: CASRPPGQGYGYTF. In nucleotides, the CDR3 is TGTGCCAGCAGGCCACCGGGACAGGGCTATGGCTACACCTTC.